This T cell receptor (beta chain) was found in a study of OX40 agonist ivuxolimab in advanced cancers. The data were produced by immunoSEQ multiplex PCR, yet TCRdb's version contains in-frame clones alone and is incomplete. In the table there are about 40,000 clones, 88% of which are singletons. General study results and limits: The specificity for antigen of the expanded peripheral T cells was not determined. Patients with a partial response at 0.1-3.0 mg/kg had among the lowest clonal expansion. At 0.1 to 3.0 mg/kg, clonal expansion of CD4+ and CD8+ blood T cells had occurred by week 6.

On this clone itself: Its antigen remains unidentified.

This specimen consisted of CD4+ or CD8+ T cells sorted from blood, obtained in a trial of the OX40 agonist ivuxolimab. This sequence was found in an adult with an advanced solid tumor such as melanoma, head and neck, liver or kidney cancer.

This CDR3 is CASTRLAGGTGELFF. In DNA, the CDR3 is TGTGCCAGCACACGACTAGCGGGGGGCACCGGGGAGCTGTTTTTT. The chain joins TRBV18 to TRBJ2-2; 13 bases are shared with TRBD2. From germline, CDR1 is KGHSH and CDR2 LQKENI. V shed 8 bases and J 4 bases; nucleotides not matched to a gene: 4. The CDR3 spans 15 residues. Full variable domain (outside the CDR3, taken from reference TRBV18 and TRBJ2-2): NAGVMQNPRHLVRRRGQEARLRCSPMKGHSHVYWYRQLPEEGLKFMVYLQKENIIDESGMPKERFSAEFPKEGPSILRIQQVVRGDSAAYFCASTRLAGGTGELFFGEGSRLTVL.